This note documents a single TCR beta chain sequence. V lost 5 bases, J lost 11 bases, and 7 bases stayed unmatched. The CDR3 sequence is 13 residues long. Germline V gene lookup returns CDR1 SEHNR and CDR2 FQNEAQ (reference sequence). The entry originates in a study of blood T cell repertoires in COVID-19. TCRdb keeps only in-frame clones here, not all; method: immunoSEQ multiplex PCR. This table holds approximately 90,000 clones, about 84% found once. Sequences were obtained from peripheral blood. J is TRBJ1-4 and V is TRBV7-9; TRBD1 aligns across 8 bases. The TCR was taken from a man older than 75 with active or convalescent COVID-19. CDR3 sequence (DNA): TGTGCCAGCAGCATGGGACAGGCTGAGAAACTGTTTTTT. Amino acids: CASSMGQAEKLFF.